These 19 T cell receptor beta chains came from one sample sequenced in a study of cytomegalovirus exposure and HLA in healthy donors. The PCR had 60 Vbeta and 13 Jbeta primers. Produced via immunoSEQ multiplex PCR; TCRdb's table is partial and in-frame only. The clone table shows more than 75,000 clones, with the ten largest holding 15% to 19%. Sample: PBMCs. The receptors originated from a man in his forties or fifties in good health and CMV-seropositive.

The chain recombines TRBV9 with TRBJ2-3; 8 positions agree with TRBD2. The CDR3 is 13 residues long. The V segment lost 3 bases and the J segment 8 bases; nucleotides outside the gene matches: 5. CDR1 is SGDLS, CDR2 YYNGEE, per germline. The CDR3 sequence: CASSAQTSATQYF. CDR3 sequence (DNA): TGTGCCAGCAGCGCCCAGACTAGCGCTACGCAGTATTTT.

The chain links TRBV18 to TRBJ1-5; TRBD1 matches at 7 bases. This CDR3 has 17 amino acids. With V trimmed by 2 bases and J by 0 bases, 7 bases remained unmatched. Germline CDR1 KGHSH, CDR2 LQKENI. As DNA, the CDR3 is TGTGCCAGCTCACCAGGGACGGGGACAGCTAGCAATCAGCCCCAGCATTTT. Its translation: CASSPGTGTASNQPQHF.

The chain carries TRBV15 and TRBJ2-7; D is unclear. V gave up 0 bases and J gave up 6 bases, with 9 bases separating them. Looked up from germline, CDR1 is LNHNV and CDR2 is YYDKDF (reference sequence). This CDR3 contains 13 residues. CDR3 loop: CATSRDPQSEQYV. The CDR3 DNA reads TGTGCCACCAGCAGAGATCCCCAGAGCGAGCAGTACGTC.

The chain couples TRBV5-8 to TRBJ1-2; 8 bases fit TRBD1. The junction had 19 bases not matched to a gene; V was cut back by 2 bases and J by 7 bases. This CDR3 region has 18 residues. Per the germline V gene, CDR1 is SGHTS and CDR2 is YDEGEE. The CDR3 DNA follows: TGTGCCAGCAGCTTTCCCGGACAGGGAGGATTAATTTCTATTGGCTACACCTTC. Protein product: CASSFPGQGGLISIGYTF.

Written as DNA, the CDR3 is TGTGCCAGCAGCTTGGCCGGACAGGACCGAGAGACCCAGTACTTC. Its protein product is CASSLAGQDRETQYF. The chain has TRBV5-6 and TRBJ2-5, with TRBD1 matching over 7 bases. The CDR3 sequence is 15 residues long. CDR1 and CDR2 from the germline V gene are SGHDT and YYEEEE. Unmatched junction bases numbered 6, after V lost 0 bases and J lost 4 bases. Together with reference TRBV5-6 and TRBJ2-5, the CDR3 gives the full variable domain: DAGVTQSPTHLIKTRGQQVTLRCSPKSGHDTVSWYQQALGQGPQFIFQYYEEEERQRGNFPDRFSGHQFPNYSSELNVNALLLGDSALYLCASSLAGQDRETQYFGPGTRLLVL.

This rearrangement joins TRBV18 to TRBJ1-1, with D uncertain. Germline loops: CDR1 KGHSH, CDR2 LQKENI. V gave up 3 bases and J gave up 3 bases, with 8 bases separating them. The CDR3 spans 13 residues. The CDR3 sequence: CASSPELYTEAFF. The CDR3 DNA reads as TGTGCCAGCTCACCGGAGTTGTACACTGAAGCTTTCTTT.

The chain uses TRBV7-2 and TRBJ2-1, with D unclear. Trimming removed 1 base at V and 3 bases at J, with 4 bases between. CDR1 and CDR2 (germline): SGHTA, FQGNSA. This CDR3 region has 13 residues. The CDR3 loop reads CASSLGLYNEQFF. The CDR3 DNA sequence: TGTGCCAGCAGCTTAGGACTCTACAATGAGCAGTTCTTC.

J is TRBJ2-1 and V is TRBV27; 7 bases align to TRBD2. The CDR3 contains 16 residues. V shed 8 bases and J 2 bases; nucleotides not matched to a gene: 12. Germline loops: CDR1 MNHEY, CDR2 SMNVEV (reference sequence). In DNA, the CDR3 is TGTGCCAGCCGGGACCCTTCTGCGGGAGCCTACAATGAGCAGTTCTTC. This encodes CASRDPSAGAYNEQFF.

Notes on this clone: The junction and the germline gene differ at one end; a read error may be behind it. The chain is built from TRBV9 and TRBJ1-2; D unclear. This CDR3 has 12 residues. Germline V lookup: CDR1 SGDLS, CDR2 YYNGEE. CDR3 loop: CASSVEGDHYPF. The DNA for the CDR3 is TGTGCCAGCAGCGTAGAGGGAGACCACTACCCCTTC.

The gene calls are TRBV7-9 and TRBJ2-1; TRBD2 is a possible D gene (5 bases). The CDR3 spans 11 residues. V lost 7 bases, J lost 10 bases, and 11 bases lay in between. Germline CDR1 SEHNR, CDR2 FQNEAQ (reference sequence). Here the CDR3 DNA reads TGTGCCAGCACCCTAGCCTTCGAGCAGTTCTTC. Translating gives CASTLAFEQFF.

The CDR3 DNA reads TGTGCCATCAGTGGGCCGGGACTTCAGAATGAGCAGTTCTTC. This codes for CAISGPGLQNEQFF. The genes are TRBV10-3 and TRBJ2-1; D is possibly TRBD2 (6 bases). V was cut by 4 bases and J by 7 bases, with 14 bases left in between. The V gene's germline CDR1 is ENHRY and CDR2 SYGVKD. The CDR3 totals 14 residues.

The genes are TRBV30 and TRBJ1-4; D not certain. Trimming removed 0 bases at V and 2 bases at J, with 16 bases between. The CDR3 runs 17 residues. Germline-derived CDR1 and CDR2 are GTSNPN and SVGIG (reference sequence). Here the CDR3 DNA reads TGTGCCTGGAGTGTGTGGCAGCGGCGTTCTACTAATGAAAAACTGTTTTTT. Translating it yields CAWSVWQRRSTNEKLFF.

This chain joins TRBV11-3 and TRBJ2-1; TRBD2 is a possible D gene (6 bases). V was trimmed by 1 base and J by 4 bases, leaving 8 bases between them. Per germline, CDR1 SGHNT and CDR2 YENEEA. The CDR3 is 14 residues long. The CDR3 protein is CASSLAEGYNEQFF. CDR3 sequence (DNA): TGTGCCAGCAGCTTAGCGGAGGGGTACAATGAGCAGTTCTTC.

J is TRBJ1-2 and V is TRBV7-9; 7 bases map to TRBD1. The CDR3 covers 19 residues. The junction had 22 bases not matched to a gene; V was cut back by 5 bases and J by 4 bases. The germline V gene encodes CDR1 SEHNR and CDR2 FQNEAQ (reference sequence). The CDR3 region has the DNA TGTGCCAGCAGCCCCCAGCCGGGACAGATCACAACAAGCCCCTATGGCTACACCTTC. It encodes CASSPQPGQITTSPYGYTF.

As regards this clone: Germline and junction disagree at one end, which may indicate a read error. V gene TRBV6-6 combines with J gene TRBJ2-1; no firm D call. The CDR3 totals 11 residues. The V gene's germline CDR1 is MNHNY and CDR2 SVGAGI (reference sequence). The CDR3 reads CASRYYNEQFF. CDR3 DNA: TGTGCCAGCAGATACTACAATGAGCAGTTCTTC.

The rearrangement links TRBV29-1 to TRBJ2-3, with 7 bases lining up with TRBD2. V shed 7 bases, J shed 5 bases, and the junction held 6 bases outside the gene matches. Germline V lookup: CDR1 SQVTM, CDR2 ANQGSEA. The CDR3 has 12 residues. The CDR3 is CSAILAGDTQYF. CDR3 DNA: TGCAGCGCCATCTTAGCGGGAGATACGCAGTATTTT.

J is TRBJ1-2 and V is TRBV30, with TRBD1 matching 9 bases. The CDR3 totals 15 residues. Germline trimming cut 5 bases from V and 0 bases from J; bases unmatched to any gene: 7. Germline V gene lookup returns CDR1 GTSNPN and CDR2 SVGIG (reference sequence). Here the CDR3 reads CAWVTGGEANYGYTF. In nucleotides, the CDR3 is TGTGCCTGGGTGACAGGGGGAGAGGCTAACTATGGCTACACCTTC.

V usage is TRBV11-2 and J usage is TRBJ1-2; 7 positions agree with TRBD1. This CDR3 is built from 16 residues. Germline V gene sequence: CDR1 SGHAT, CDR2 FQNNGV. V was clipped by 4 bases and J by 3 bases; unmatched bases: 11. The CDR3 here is CASSSFQRGTDYGYTF. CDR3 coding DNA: TGTGCCAGCAGCTCCTTTCAACGGGGGACAGACTATGGCTACACCTTC. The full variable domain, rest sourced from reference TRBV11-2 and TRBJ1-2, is EAGVAQSPRYKIIEKRQSVAFWCNPISGHATLYWYQQILGQGPKLLIQFQNNGVVDDSQLPKDRFSAERLKGVDSTLKIQPAKLEDSAVYLCASSSFQRGTDYGYTFGSGTRLTVV.

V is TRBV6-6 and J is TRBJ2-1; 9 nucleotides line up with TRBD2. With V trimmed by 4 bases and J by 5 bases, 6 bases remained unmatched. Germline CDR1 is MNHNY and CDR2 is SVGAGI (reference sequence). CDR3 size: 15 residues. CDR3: CASSFQTSGHNEQFF. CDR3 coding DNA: TGTGCCAGCAGTTTCCAGACTAGCGGCCACAATGAGCAGTTCTTC.